This T cell receptor beta chain is drawn from a study of metastatic and nonmetastatic thyroid tumors. Study-wide context: Repertoires were compared across blood and tumor or nodule tissue from malignant and benign thyroid patients. Study-wide results and limits: Reportedly, malignant thyroid tumors had significantly higher TCR beta diversity than benign nodules, in blood and tumor.

All patients were treatment-naive before thyroid surgery. CDR1 and CDR2 (germline): MDHEN, SYDVKM. Trimming stripped 1 base from V and 7 bases from J, with 4 bases between. This CDR3 contains 11 residues. This clone has just one count. Its specificity is not known. Per the authors' pipeline: Using the CDR3 differences seen across clinicopathological groups, the authors built a distant-metastasis classifier for papillary thyroid cancer, which was meant to discriminate distant-metastatic patients. TCRdb re-called clones via MiXCR from the PCR reads. The authors' filters were not applied to this entry. The table records almost 3,000 clones, more than 30% of them present only once.

The J gene is TRBJ2-5, the V gene TRBV28; D unresolved. This TCR was sampled from a female donor with papillary thyroid cancer or a benign thyroid nodule (not recorded which). Some clones in this sample may be carry-over from other donors' samples. Source material: tumor tissue. CDR3 sequence reads: CASSLSGTQYF. DNA for the CDR3: TGTGCCAGCAGTTTATCCGGGACCCAGTACTTC.